This T cell receptor (beta chain) was obtained from a study of T cells after posttransplantation cyclophosphamide. Controls had myeloablative marrow grafts with methotrexate and calcineurin inhibitor, sampled at 1 year. Study outcomes and limitations: Recipient CMV seropositivity and CMV reactivation strongly tracked TRB clonality. TRB overlap between skin or GI tissue T cells and blood was limited. Later blood repertoires were often dominated by clones from the donor CD8+ memory compartment.

The repertoire was sequenced with immunoSEQ multiplex PCR; TCRdb's copy has only in-frame clones and lacks some. The table shows about 18,000 clones, with about 85% occurring only once. Worth noting for this clone: Its specificity is not known.

Here the sequenced sample was PBMCs, taken after allogeneic stem cell transplant with calcineurin inhibitor and methotrexate. The TCR was taken from a female patient aged 18-30 years who received an allogeneic stem cell transplant from an unrelated donor, was CMV-positive, and had acute and chronic GVHD. Some of the T cells might come from the graft donor.

The DNA of the CDR3 is TGCGCCAGCAGCCTCGGGACAGGGGGCTACGAGCAGTACTTC. This translates into CASSLGTGGYEQYF. The chain uses TRBV10-1 and TRBJ2-7; 11 nucleotides agree with TRBD1. Germline trimming cut 6 bases from V and 3 bases from J; bases unmatched to any gene: 4. There are 14 residues in the CDR3. The germline V gene encodes CDR1 WNHNN and CDR2 SYGVQD (reference sequence).